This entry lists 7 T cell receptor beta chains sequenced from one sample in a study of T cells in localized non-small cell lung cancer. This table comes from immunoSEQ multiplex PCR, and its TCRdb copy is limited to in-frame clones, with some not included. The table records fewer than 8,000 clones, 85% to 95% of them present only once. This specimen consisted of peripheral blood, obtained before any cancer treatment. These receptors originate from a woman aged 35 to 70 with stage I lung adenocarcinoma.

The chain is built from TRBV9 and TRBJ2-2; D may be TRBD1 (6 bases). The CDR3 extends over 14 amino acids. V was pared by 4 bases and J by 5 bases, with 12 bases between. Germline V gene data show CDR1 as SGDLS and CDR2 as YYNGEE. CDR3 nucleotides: TGTGCCAGCAGCCTAGGGGACAAAACCGGGGAGCTGTTTTTT. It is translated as CASSLGDKTGELFF.

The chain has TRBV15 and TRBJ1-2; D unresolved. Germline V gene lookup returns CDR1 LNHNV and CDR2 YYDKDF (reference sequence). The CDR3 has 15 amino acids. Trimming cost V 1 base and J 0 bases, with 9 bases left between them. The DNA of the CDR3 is TGTGCCACCAGCAGAGCACGGGGTGCTAACTATGGCTACACCTTC. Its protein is CATSRARGANYGYTF.

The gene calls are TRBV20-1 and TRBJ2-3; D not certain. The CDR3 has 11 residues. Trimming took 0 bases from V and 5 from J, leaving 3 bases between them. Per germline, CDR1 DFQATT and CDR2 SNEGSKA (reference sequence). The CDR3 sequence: CSARDRDTQYF. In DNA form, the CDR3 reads TGCAGTGCTAGAGACAGAGATACGCAGTATTTT.

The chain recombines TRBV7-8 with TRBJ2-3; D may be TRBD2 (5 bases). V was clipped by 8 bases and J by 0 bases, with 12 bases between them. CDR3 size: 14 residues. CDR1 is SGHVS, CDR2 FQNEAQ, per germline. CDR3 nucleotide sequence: TGTGCCAGCCACAGCGGCCGCAGCACAGATACGCAGTATTTT. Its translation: CASHSGRSTDTQYF.

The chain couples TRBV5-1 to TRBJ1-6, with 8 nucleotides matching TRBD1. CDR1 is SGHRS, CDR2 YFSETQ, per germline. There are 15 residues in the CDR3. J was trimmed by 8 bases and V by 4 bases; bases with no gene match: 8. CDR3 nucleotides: TGCGCCAGCAGCCCCCAGGGGGCCGCTGATTCACCCCTCCACTTT. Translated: CASSPQGAADSPLHF. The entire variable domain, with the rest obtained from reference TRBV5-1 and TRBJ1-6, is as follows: KAGVTQTPRYLIKTRGQQVTLSCSPISGHRSVSWYQQTPGQGLQFLFEYFSETQRNKGNFPGRFSGRQFSNSRSEMNVSTLELGDSALYLCASSPQGAADSPLHFGNGTRLTVT.

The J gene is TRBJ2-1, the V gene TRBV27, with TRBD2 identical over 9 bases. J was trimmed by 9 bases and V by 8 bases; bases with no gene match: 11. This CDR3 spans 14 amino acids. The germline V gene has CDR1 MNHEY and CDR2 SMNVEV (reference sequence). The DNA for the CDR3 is TGTGCCAGCCGACGGACTAGCGTTTTTGGTGAGCAGTTCTTC. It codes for CASRRTSVFGEQFF.

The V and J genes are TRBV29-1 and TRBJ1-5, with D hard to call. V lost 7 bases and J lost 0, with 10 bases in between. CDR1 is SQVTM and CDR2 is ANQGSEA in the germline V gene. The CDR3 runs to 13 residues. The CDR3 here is CSAQRGSNQPQHF. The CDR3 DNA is TGCAGCGCCCAACGGGGTAGCAATCAGCCCCAGCATTTT.